This T cell receptor (beta chain) came from a study of CD8 T cells in Susac syndrome. Sequencing of TCR beta was carried out in blood CD8+ and CD4+ T cells. The CD8+ and CD4+ T cells were negatively isolated, with the TEMRA cells enriched by FACS. Reverse transcription of roughly 0.5 to 1 ug RNA used random hexamers. The amplification used immunoSEQ multiplex PCR on TCR beta CDR3; it spanned 54 Vbeta and 13 Jbeta. One entry per CDR3 protein, called by TCRdb with MiXCR from the immunoSEQ multiplex PCR reads. The sample records under 150,000 distinct CDR3 sequences, 94% being singletons. The CDR3 totals 12 residues. Looked up from germline, CDR1 is SGHVS and CDR2 is FQNEAQ. V was trimmed by 2 bases and J by 5 bases, leaving 7 bases between them.

The sample consisted of CD8+ T cells from PBMCs. This clonotype was obtained from a human donor in good health. The rearrangement links TRBV7-8 to TRBJ2-7, with D possibly TRBD2 on 5 matching bases. The CDR3 reads CASSLMRDEQYF. DNA for the CDR3: TGTGCCAGCAGCTTAATGAGGGACGAGCAGTACTTC.